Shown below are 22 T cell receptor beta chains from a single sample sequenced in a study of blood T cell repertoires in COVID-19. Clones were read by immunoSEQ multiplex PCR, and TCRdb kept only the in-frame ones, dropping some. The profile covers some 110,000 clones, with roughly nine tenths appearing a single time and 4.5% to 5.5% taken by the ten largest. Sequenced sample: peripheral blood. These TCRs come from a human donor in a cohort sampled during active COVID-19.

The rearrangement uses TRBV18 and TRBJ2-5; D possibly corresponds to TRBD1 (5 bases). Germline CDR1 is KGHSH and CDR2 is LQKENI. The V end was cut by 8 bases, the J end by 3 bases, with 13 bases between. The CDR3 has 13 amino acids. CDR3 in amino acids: CASLKGVKETQYF. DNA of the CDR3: TGTGCCAGCCTCAAAGGGGTTAAAGAGACCCAGTACTTC.

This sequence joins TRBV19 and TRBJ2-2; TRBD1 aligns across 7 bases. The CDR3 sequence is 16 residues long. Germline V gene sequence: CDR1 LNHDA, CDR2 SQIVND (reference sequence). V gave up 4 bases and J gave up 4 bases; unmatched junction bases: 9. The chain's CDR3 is CASSTDRVFVTGELFF. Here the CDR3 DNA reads TGTGCCAGTAGTACCGACAGGGTTTTTGTCACCGGGGAGCTGTTTTTT.

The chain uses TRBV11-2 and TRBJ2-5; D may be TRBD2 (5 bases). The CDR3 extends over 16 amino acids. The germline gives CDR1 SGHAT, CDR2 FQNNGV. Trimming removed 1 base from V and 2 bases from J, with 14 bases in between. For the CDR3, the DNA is TGTGCCAGCAGCTTAGCCCTCGGGGTGCTACAAGAGACCCAGTACTTC. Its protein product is CASSLALGVLQETQYF.

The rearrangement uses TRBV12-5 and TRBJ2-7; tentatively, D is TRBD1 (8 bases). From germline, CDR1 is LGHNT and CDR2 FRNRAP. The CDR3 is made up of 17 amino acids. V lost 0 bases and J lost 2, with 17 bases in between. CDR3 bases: TGTGCTAGTGGTTTGGTAGCTGGGGGGGACAGGACCTACGAGCAGTACTTC. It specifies CASGLVAGGDRTYEQYF.

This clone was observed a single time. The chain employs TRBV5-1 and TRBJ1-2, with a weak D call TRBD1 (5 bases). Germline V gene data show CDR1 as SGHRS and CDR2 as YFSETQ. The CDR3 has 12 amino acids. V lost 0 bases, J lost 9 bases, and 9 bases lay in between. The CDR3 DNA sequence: TGCGCCAGCAGCTTGGCGGGGGAGAGCTACACCTTC. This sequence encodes CASSLAGESYTF.

CDR3 bases: TGTGCCAGCAGCTTATCAGTCGACAATGAGCAGTTCTTC. Translated, it gives CASSLSVDNEQFF. J is TRBJ2-1 and V is TRBV7-3; no reliable D call. V lost 2 bases and J 5 bases, leaving 7 bases between the germline ends. Germline CDR1 reads SGHTA; CDR2 reads FQGTGA. The CDR3 has 13 amino acids.

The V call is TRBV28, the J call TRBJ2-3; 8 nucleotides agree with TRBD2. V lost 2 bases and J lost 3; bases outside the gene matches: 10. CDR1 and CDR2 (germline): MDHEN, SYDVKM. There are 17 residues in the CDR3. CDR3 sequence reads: CASSLLYGGAGTDTQYF. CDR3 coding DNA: TGTGCCAGCAGTTTACTGTACGGGGGGGCCGGTACAGATACGCAGTATTTT.

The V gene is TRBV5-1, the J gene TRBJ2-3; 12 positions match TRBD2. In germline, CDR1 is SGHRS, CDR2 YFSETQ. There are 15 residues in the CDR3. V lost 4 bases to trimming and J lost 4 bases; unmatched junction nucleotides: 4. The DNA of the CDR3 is TGCGCCAGCAGCAATCTAGCGGGAGGGTCAGATACGCAGTATTTT. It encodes CASSNLAGGSDTQYF.

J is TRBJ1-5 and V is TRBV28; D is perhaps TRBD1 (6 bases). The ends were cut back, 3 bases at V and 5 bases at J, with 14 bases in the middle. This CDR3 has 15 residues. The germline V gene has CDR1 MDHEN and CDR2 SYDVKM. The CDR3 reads CASSLLQGSYQPQHF. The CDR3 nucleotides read TGTGCCAGCAGTTTGTTACAGGGCAGCTATCAGCCCCAGCATTTT. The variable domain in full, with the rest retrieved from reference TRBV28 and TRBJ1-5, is DVKVTQSSRYLVKRTGEKVFLECVQDMDHENMFWYRQDPGLGLRLIYFSYDVKMKEKGDIPEGYSVSREKKERFSLILESASTNQTSMYLCASSLLQGSYQPQHFGDGTRLSIL.

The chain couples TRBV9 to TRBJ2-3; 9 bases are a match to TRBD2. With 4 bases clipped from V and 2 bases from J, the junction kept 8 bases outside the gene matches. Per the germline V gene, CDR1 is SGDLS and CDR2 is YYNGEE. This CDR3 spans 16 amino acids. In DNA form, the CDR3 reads TGTGCCAGCAGCTCAGCGGGGGGCCGACCCACAGATACGCAGTATTTT. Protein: CASSSAGGRPTDTQYF.

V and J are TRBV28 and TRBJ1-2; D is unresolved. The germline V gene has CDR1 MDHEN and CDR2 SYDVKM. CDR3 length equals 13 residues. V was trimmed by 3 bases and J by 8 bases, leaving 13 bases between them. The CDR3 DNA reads TGTGCCAGCAGTTTCCGGGAAAGGAAGGGCTACACCTTC. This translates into CASSFRERKGYTF.

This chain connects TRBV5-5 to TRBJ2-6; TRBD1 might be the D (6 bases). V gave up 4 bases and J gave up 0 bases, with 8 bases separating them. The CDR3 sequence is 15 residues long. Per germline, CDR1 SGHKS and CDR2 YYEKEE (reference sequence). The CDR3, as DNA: TGTGCCAGCAGCCAACAGGGCTCTGGGGCCAACGTCCTGACTTTC. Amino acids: CASSQQGSGANVLTF.

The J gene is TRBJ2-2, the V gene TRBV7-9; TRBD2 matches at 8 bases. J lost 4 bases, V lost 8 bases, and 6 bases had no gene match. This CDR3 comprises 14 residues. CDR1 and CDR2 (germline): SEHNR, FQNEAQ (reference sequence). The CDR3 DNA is TGTGCCAGCTTAAGCGGGAGCCGCACCGGGGAGCTGTTTTTT. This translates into CASLSGSRTGELFF.

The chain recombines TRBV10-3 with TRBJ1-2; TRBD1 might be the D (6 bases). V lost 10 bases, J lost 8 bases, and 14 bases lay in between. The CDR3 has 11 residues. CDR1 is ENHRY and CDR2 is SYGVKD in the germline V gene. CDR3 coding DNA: TGTGCCACCCGAGGGGGTGGAGGCTACACCTTC. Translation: CATRGGGGYTF.

The CDR3 sequence: CASSSVGLGRSQPQHF. The DNA for the CDR3 is TGTGCCAGCAGTTCCGTTGGCCTCGGGAGAAGTCAGCCCCAGCATTTT. This chain links TRBV28 with TRBJ1-5; D not resolved. V was clipped by 4 bases and J by 6 bases, with 19 bases between them. CDR1 is MDHEN, CDR2 SYDVKM, per germline. CDR3 length equals 16 residues.

CDR3 region: CASSSQGVRHSGANVLTF. CDR3 nucleotides: TGTGCCAGCAGTTCCCAGGGGGTTCGTCACTCTGGGGCCAACGTCCTGACTTTC. The chain has TRBV28 and TRBJ2-6; 7 nucleotides agree with TRBD1. CDR1 is MDHEN, CDR2 SYDVKM, per germline. The CDR3 is 18 residues long. Trimming cost V 4 bases and J 0 bases; bases outside gene matches: 9.

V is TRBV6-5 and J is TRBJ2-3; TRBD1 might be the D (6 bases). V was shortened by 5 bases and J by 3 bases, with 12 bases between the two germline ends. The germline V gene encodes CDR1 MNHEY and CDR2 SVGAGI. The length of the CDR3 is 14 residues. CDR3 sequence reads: CASSPGVRTDTQYF. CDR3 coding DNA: TGTGCCAGCAGTCCAGGGGTGCGGACAGATACGCAGTATTTT.

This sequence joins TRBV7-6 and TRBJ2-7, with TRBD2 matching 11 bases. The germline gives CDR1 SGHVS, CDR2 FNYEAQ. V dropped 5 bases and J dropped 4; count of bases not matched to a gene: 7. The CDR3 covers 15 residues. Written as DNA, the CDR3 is TGTGCCAGCAGCAAGCGGACTAGCGGGCAATACGAGCAGTACTTC. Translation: CASSKRTSGQYEQYF.

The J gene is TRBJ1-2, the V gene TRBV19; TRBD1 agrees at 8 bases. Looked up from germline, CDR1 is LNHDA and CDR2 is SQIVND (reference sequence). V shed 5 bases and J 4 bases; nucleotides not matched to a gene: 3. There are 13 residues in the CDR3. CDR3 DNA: TGTGCCAGTAGTCCGGGGACAGGCTATGGCTACACCTTC. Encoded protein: CASSPGTGYGYTF.

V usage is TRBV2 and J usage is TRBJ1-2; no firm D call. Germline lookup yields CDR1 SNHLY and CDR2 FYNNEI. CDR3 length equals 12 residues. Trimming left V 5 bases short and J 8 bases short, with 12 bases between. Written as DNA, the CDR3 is TGTGCCAGCAGTCAGAGGCGCGCGGGCTACACCTTC. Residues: CASSQRRAGYTF.

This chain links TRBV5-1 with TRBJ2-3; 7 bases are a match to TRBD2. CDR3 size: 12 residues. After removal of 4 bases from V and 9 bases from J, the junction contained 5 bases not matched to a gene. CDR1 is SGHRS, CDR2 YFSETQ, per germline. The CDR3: CASSPTGGTQYF. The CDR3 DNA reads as TGCGCCAGCAGCCCTACCGGGGGGACGCAGTATTTT. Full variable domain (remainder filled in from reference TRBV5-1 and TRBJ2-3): KAGVTQTPRYLIKTRGQQVTLSCSPISGHRSVSWYQQTPGQGLQFLFEYFSETQRNKGNFPGRFSGRQFSNSRSEMNVSTLELGDSALYLCASSPTGGTQYFGPGTRLTVL.

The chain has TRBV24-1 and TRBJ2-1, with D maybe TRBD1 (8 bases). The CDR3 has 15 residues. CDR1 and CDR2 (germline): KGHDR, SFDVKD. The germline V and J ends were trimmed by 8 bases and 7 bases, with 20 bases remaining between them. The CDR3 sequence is CATTSDREGGNEQFF. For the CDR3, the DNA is TGTGCCACCACCTCGGACAGGGAGGGTGGTAATGAGCAGTTCTTC.